The 3 T cell receptor beta chains below were found in one sample sequenced in a study of T cells in Graves' hyperthyroidism and ophthalmopathy. TCR beta CDR3 regions were amplified from RNA transcripts. A set of HTBI primers served as the primers for a first-round RT-PCR of the TCR CDR3. TCRdb re-derived calls from the multiplex PCR reads in MiXCR, one entry per CDR3 protein. The table includes approximately 640,000 distinct CDR3 sequences, just under 45% detected once. Sample: peripheral blood or thyroid tissue (not recorded which). These receptors were obtained from an adult man with Graves' disease, either hyperthyroidism or ophthalmopathy (not recorded which).

The CDR3 DNA reads TGTGCCAGCAGACGACAGGGGAATTCACCCCTCCACTTT. This sequence encodes CASRRQGNSPLHF. The chain employs TRBV6-5 and TRBJ1-6; 8 bases fit TRBD1. Unmatched junction bases numbered 2, after V lost 6 bases and J lost 7 bases. The CDR3 has 13 amino acids. The germline CDR1 and CDR2 sequences are MNHEY and SVGAGI.

The chain joins TRBV20-1 to TRBJ2-7, with D perhaps TRBD2 (5 bases). Trimming shortened V by 6 bases and J by 5 bases, and 17 bases separated the two germline ends. CDR1 and CDR2 from the germline V gene are DFQATT and SNEGSKA (reference sequence). This CDR3 is 13 amino acids long. The CDR3 DNA follows: TGCAGTGCCCCCGCGTTCCGGGGTAACGAGCAGTACTTC. It is translated as CSAPAFRGNEQYF.

In regard to this clonotype: Its ends do not fully match the called genes, so a read error is possible. The chain uses TRBV20-1 and TRBJ1-4; unclear D gene. Germline CDR1 is DFQATT and CDR2 is SNEGSKA (reference sequence). The CDR3 length is 13 residues. CDR3 in DNA: TGCAGTGCTGGAGACGGAAAGAATGAAAAACTGTTTTTT. This codes for CSAGDGKNEKLFF.